This paragraph covers one TCR beta chain sequence. No antigen is known for it. TCRbeta libraries were built with three rounds of nested PCR, modified from ARM-PCR. TCRdb reanalysed the multiplex PCR reads using MiXCR and keeps one entry per CDR3 protein. The sample contains almost 75,000 distinct CDR3 sequences, 65% to 75% of which appear only once. This record belongs to a study of tumor and adjacent non-tumor tissue in lung cancer. Study outcomes and limitations: Tumor tissue had significantly higher TCR diversity than normal lung. Normal lung showed higher cumulative top 100 clone frequency than tumor.

V lost 1 base and J 4 bases, leaving 17 bases between the germline ends. This CDR3 contains 15 residues. Germline loops: CDR1 DFQATT, CDR2 SNEGSKA (reference sequence). This sample's RNA came from whole unsorted tissue. More than 3 cm separated this lung sample from the edge of the tumor. This TCR came from a woman aged 50 to 60 with non-small cell lung cancer. The chain combines TRBV20-1 with TRBJ2-7; no clear D. The sample taken for sequencing was distant non-tumor lung tissue. CDR3 loop: CSARGAQRSSYEQYF. CDR3 in DNA: TGCAGTGCTAGAGGCGCACAGCGAAGCTCATACGAGCAGTACTTC.